This T cell receptor (beta chain) comes out of a study of identical twins. Study-level points and caveats: The study found weaker excess twin sharing in beta out-of-frame sequences. Cord blood's abundant beta clonotypes had fewer insertions, unlike memory repertoires.

The V and J ends lost 1 base and 3 bases respectively, with 16 bases between them. Germline V CDR1 and CDR2: MNHNS, SASEGT. This CDR3 has 17 residues. The sample holds a few counts of this clonotype. What it binds is not known. cDNA carried unique molecular identifiers, and a universal primer site was added by template switching. TCRdb redid the calling of the 5' RACE reads with MiXCR, one entry per CDR3 protein. The profile covers around 450,000 distinct CDR3 sequences, with approximately 15% appearing a single time and around 0.48% taken by the ten largest. This same sample was also part of a study on yellow fever vaccine responses in identical twins.

The sample was CD4+ T cells sorted from blood. The V gene is TRBV6-1, the J gene TRBJ2-1, with no clear D. The TCR sequence derives from a woman in her late teens or twenties in good health. The CDR3 DNA sequence: TGTGCCAGCAGTGAAGAGATGGGCAGCCTCATCTACAATGAGCAGTTCTTC. As protein: CASSEEMGSLIYNEQFF.